This T cell receptor beta chain was found in a study of blood T cell repertoires in COVID-19. As for the study in general: Samples came from the United States, Italy and Spain, spanning acute and convalescent COVID-19.

Participant-given clinical history determined each cohort assignment. Per the original methods: For nucleated cells, counts were estimated from reference gene primer amplification. Only in-frame clones appear in the TCRdb table, and some are missing; sequencing was by immunoSEQ multiplex PCR. The DNA was the basis for D and trimming; V, J and clone size are from that table. The profile shows around 190,000 clones, approximately 86% of them singletons. The specimen sequenced was PBMCs or T cells enriched from blood (not recorded which). The receptor was derived from a man younger than 35 with acute COVID-19.

CDR3 sequence: CASSNEPLRGTDTQYF. Written as DNA, the CDR3 is TGCGCCAGCAGCAACGAGCCCCTTCGTGGTACAGATACGCAGTATTTT. This chain links TRBV5-1 with TRBJ2-3; no definite D call. V was clipped by 4 bases and J by 3 bases, with 18 bases between them. CDR1 and CDR2 (germline): SGHRS, YFSETQ. This CDR3 is 16 amino acids long.